Described below is a single TCR beta chain sequence and its context. This CDR3 is 16 amino acids long. CDR1 and CDR2 (germline): LNHDA, SQIVND (reference sequence). V was pared by 7 bases and J by 5 bases, with 10 bases of the junction left unmatched. These data are taken from a study of sequential checkpoint blockade in melanoma. Repertoires were generated with immunoSEQ multiplex PCR, while TCRdb's copy carries only in-frame clones and drops some. The sample consists of fewer than 35,000 clones, roughly 81% of them appearing once. As to treatment: randomized to nivolumab then ipilimumab (arm A) or the reverse (arm B).

V usage is TRBV19 and J usage is TRBJ1-5; TRBD1 matches at 11 bases. The source was CD8+ T cells sorted from blood (inferred from file names), collected from a patient given nivolumab and ipilimumab in sequence. The receptor comes from a human donor with melanoma. CDR3 region: CASTFLPGQGDQPQHF. For the CDR3, the DNA is TGTGCCAGTACCTTCCTACCGGGACAGGGGGATCAGCCCCAGCATTTT.